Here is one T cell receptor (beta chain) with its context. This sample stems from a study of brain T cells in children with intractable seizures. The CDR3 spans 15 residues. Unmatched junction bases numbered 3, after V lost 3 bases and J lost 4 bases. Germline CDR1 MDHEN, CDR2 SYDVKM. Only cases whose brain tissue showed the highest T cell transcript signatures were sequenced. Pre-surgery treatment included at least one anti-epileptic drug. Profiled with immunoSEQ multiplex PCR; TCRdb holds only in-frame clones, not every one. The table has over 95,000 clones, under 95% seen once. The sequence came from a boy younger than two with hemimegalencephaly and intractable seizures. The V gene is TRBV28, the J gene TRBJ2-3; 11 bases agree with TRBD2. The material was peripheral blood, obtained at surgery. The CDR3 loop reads CASSFLAGGPDTQYF. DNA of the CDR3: TGTGCCAGCAGTTTTCTAGCGGGAGGCCCAGATACGCAGTATTTT.